The present entry profiles one T cell receptor (beta chain) with its context. Its antigen specificity is not known. No much larger clone exists at a distance of one base, and base qualities are not known. This specimen comes from a study of blood T cell repertoires in COVID-19 (dated by TCRdb to about 2020). With respect to the entire study: Collaborator samples came from the United States, Italy and Spain and covered acute and convalescent phases of COVID-19. Subjects who had been exposed to COVID-19, were actively infected with it, or had recovered from it provided the deeply sampled blood TCRbeta repertoires that made up the dataset. The samples were drawn from two sources: the first 160 participants of the ongoing ImmuneRACE study, and 950 to 1,500 subjects contributed by 6 global collaborators. A de-identified subject ID, COVID-19 status, age in years and sex were almost always included in the sample metadata. The material from the prospective study consisted of cDNA or gDNA derived from T cells, B-cell-depleted T cells, or PBMCs. Where HLA class I and class II types were available, the types were taken from metadata supplied by the sample provider, not from assay-based typing. The repertoires were released in a freely available public database intended as a resource for research on the immune response to SARS-CoV-2.

The immunoSEQ Assay, a bias-controlled multiplex PCR, was used to amplify TCRbeta CDR3 regions from genomic DNA. The original pipeline was this. Nucleated cell counts per sample were estimated from amplification of reference gene primers within the assay. Sequence reads were collapsed and filtered to measure the absolute abundance of every unique TCRbeta CDR3 rearrangement. For each sample, productive Simpson clonality was calculated by taking the square root of Simpson's diversity index across productive rearrangements. TCRdb took this table from immuneACCESS and kept in-frame rearrangements with V and J called. Such tables lack part of the clones; where checked against another copy, unresolved V genes explain under half of the gap, and the rest is unexplained. Clonal size and the V and J genes are those of that table, whereas D and trimming came from the DNA. The table for this sample lists about 150,000 clones; 87% of them were counted only once. Roughly 4% of the sample goes to the ten largest clones.

Enrolling through a virtual design, the prospective study's participants ranged in age from roughly 18 to 89 years and lived across roughly 24 United States geographic areas. Cohort assignment in the prospective study relied on participant-reported clinical history from a screening survey and a study questionnaire. Exposed participants had been in contact, within 2 weeks of entering the study, with a person who had a PCR-confirmed or clinician-diagnosed case of COVID-19. Mobile phlebotomists in the prospective study collected whole blood, serum and a nasopharyngeal or oropharyngeal swab from every participant. Additional blood draws and questionnaires over an approximately two-month period could optionally be provided by prospective study participants. Blood samples from the prospective study were shipped frozen or at room temperature prior to DNA extraction. Paper-wide results and their limitations: The amount of clinical and demographic metadata varied by source and participant and was provided uncurated.

V lost 2 bases and J lost 2 bases; the stretch between them is 14 bases long. The CDR3, cysteine through phenylalanine, is 16 amino acids long. The CDR3 DNA has 48 bases and is translated from base 1. Taken from the germline V gene, the CDR1 and CDR2 loops are SGHRS and YFSETQ. The receptor was isolated from a woman in her forties who had been exposed to COVID-19. Recombination linked TRBV5-1 to TRBJ1-3; the D gene cannot be resolved reliably. Input material: PBMCs or T cells enriched from blood (not recorded which). The DNA is TGCGCCAGCAGCTTCCGGGAGGTTGATCCTGGAAACACCATATATTTT. This gives the protein CASSFREVDPGNTIYF. Supplemented by the reference TRBV5-1 and TRBJ1-3 proteins around the CDR3, the complete variable domain is KAGVTQTPRYLIKTRGQQVTLSCSPISGHRSVSWYQQTPGQGLQFLFEYFSETQRNKGNFPGRFSGRQFSNSRSEMNVSTLELGDSALYLCASSFREVDPGNTIYFGEGSWLTVV.